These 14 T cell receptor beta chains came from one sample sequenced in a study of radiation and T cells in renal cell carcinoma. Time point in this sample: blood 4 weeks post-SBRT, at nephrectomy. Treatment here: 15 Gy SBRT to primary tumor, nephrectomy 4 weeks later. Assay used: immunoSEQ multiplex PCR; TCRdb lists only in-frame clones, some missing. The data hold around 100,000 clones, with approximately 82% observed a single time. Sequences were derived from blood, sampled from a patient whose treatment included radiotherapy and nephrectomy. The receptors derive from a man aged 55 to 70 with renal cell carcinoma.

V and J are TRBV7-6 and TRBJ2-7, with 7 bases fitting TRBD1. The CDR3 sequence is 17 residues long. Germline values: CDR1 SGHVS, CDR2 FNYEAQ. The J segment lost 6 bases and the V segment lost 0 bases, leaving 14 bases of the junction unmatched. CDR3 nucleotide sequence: TGTGCCAGCAGCTTAGCGCCACCAGGGGGTCGCTCTTCCGAGCAGTACTTC. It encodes CASSLAPPGGRSSEQYF.

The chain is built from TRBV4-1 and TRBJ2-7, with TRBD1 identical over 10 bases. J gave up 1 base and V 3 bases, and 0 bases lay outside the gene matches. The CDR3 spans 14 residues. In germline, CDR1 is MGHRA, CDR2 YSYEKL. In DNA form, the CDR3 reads TGCGCCAGCAGCCAGGACAGGGGGTCCTACGAGCAGTACTTC. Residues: CASSQDRGSYEQYF.

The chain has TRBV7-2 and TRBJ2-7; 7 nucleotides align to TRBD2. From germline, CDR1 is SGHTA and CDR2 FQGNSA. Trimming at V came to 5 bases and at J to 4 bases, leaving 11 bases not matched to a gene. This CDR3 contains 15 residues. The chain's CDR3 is CASSPRRAGPYEQYF. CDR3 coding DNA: TGTGCCAGCAGCCCCCGCAGAGCGGGACCGTACGAGCAGTACTTC.

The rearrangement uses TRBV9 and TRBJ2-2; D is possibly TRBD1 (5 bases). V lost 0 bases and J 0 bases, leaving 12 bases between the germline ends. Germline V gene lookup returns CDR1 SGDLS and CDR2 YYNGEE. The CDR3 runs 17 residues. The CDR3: CASSVEGSGSNTGELFF. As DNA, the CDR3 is TGTGCCAGCAGCGTAGAAGGGTCAGGGTCGAACACCGGGGAGCTGTTTTTT.

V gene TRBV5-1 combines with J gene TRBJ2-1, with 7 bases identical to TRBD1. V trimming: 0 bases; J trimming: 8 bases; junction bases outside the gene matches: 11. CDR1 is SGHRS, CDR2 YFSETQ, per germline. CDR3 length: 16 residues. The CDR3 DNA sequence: TGCGCCAGCAGCTTGGAAGGGACAGCCGTCATCTATGAGCAGTTCTTC. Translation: CASSLEGTAVIYEQFF.

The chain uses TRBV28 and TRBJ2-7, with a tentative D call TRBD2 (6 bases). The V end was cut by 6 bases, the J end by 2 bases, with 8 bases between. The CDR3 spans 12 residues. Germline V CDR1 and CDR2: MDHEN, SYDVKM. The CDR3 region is CASREGTYEQYF. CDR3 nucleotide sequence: TGTGCCAGCAGGGAGGGCACCTACGAGCAGTACTTC. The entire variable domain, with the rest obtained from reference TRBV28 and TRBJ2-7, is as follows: DVKVTQSSRYLVKRTGEKVFLECVQDMDHENMFWYRQDPGLGLRLIYFSYDVKMKEKGDIPEGYSVSREKKERFSLILESASTNQTSMYLCASREGTYEQYFGPGTRLTVT.

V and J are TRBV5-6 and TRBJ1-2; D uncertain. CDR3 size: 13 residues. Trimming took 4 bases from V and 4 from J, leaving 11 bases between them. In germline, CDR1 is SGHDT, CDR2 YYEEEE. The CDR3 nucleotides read TGTGCCAGCAGCCTAGACACCAGCTATGGCTACACCTTC. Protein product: CASSLDTSYGYTF.

CDR3 protein: CASSLLGSGYYGGELFF. The CDR3 DNA reads TGTGCCAGCAGTTTATTGGGTTCGGGTTACTATGGCGGGGAGCTGTTTTTT. The V call is TRBV28, the J call TRBJ2-2; D ambiguous. Trimming stripped 1 base from V and 7 bases from J, with 19 bases between. Germline loops: CDR1 MDHEN, CDR2 SYDVKM. The CDR3 has 17 amino acids.

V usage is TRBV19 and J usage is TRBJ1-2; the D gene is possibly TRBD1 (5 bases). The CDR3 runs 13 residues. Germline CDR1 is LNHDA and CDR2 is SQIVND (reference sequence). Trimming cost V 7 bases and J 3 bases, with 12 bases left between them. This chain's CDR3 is CASTPGTDYGYTF. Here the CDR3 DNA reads TGTGCCAGTACTCCCGGGACCGACTATGGCTACACCTTC.

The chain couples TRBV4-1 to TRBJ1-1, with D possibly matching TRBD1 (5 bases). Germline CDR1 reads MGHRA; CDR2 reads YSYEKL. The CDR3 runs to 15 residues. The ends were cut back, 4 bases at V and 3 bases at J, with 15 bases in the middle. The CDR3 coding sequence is TGCGCCAGCAGCCCTTACGGGGACGGCGACACTGAAGCTTTCTTT. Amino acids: CASSPYGDGDTEAFF.

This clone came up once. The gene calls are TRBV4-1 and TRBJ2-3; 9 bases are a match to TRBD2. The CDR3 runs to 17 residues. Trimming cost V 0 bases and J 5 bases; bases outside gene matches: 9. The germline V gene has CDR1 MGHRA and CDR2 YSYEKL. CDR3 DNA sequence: TGCGCCAGCAGCCAAGATTTTGGCGGGAGGGCCAAAGATACGCAGTATTTT. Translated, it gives CASSQDFGGRAKDTQYF.

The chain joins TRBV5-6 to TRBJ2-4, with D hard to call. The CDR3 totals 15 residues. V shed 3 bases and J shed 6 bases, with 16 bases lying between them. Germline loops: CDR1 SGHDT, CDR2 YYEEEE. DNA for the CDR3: TGTGCCAGCAGCTGGTTAGTTGGTAGTGGAAACATTCAGTACTTC. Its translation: CASSWLVGSGNIQYF.

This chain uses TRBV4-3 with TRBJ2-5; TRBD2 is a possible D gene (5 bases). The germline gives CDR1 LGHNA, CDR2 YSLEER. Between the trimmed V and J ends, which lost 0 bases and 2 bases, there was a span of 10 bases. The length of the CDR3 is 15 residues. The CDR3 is CASSQDIRGQETQYF. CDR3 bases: TGCGCCAGCAGCCAAGATATCCGGGGACAAGAGACCCAGTACTTC.

CDR3 sequence reads: CASSPRDLGTDTQYF. CDR3 DNA: TGTGCCAGCAGCCCCCGGGACCTCGGCACAGATACGCAGTATTTT. This sequence joins TRBV5-6 and TRBJ2-3; either TRBD1 or TRBD2 may supply D (5 bases each). In germline, CDR1 is SGHDT, CDR2 YYEEEE. The CDR3 covers 15 residues. V dropped 4 bases and J dropped 1 base, with 13 bases sitting between them.